The entry below gives a single TCR beta chain sequence along with its context. The CDR3 consists of 15 residues. CDR1 MNHNS and CDR2 SASEGT come from the germline V gene. The V gene end was trimmed by 2 bases and the J gene end by 7 bases; junction bases not matched to a gene: 6. This record comes from a study of cytomegalovirus exposure and HLA in healthy donors. The PCR used 60 Vbeta and 13 Jbeta primers. The assay was immunoSEQ multiplex PCR, and TCRdb's table has in-frame clones only and misses some. The listing contains some 30,000 clones. J is TRBJ2-1 and V is TRBV6-1; the match to TRBD2 covers 9 bases. This clonotype was sampled from a man aged 40-50 years in good health and CMV-seronegative. Sample: PBMCs. This CDR3 is CASSEPGLAGNEQFF. For the CDR3, the DNA is TGTGCCAGCAGTGAACCGGGACTAGCTGGAAATGAGCAGTTCTTC.